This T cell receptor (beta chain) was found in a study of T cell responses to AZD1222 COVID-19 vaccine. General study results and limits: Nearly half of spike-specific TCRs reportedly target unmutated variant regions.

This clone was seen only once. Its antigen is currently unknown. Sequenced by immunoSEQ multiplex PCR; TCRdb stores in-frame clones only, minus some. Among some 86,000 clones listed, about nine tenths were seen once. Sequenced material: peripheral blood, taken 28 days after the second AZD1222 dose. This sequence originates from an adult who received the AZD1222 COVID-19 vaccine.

CDR3 protein: CASSLEEVVLSGNTIYF. The DNA for the CDR3 is TGTGCCAGCAGCTTAGAAGAGGTCGTCTTGTCTGGAAACACCATATATTTT. The rearrangement links TRBV7-9 to TRBJ1-3; D remains ambiguous. V gave up 1 base and J gave up 1 base, with 14 bases separating them. CDR1 and CDR2 (germline): SEHNR, FQNEAQ (reference sequence). This CDR3 contains 17 residues. Filled out from reference TRBV7-9 and TRBJ1-3, the complete variable domain reads DTGVSQNPRHKITKRGQNVTFRCDPISEHNRLYWYRQTLGQGPEFLTYFQNEAQLEKSRLLSDRFSAERPKGSFSTLEIQRTEQGDSAMYLCASSLEEVVLSGNTIYFGEGSWLTVV.